The entry that follows covers one TCR beta chain sequence. The V end lost 4 bases, the J end lost 4 bases, and 11 bases lay between the germline ends. This CDR3 region has 14 residues. Germline loops: CDR1 SGHTA, CDR2 FQGNSA. Original processing methods: It was from reference gene primer amplification that nucleated cell counts were estimated. Clones were sequenced by immunoSEQ multiplex PCR, and TCRdb holds only the in-frame ones, with some missing. Clone size and V and J calls were adopted from that table, with D and trimming inferred from the DNA. The data hold about 86,000 clones, with around 80% observed a single time. This sample was taken from a study of blood T cell repertoires in COVID-19. Study information: PBMCs, B-cell-depleted T cells, or T cells were the source of the cDNA or gDNA that made up the material.

The source of this sequence is a woman older than 75 with acute or convalescent COVID-19. Sequencing was done on a sample of peripheral blood. The chain links TRBV7-2 to TRBJ1-5, with D perhaps matching TRBD1 (5 bases). DNA for the CDR3: TGTGCCAGCAGCTACCGACAGAGGAATCAGCCCCAGCATTTT. It translates to CASSYRQRNQPQHF. The full variable domain, rest sourced from reference TRBV7-2 and TRBJ1-5, is GAGVSQSPSNKVTEKGKDVELRCDPISGHTALYWYRQSLGQGLEFLIYFQGNSAPDKSGLPSDRFSAERTGGSVSTLTIQRTQQEDSAVYLCASSYRQRNQPQHFGDGTRLSIL.